These 14 T cell receptor beta chains originate from one sample sequenced in a study of OX40 agonist ivuxolimab in advanced cancers. Clones were read by immunoSEQ multiplex PCR, and TCRdb kept only the in-frame ones, dropping some. The table lists some 27,000 clones, 80% to 90% of them singletons. The sequencing here drew on CD4+ or CD8+ T cells sorted from blood, taken in a trial of the OX40 agonist ivuxolimab. The receptors shown here come from an adult with an advanced solid tumor such as melanoma, head and neck, liver or kidney cancer.

The chain combines TRBV11-2 with TRBJ2-7, with 7 bases that match TRBD1. Losses at the gene ends were 1 base for V and 2 bases for J; bases not matched to a gene: 2. Germline CDR1 reads SGHAT; CDR2 reads FQNNGV. CDR3 length equals 14 residues. The CDR3 loop reads CASSLGGGPYEQYF. CDR3 nucleotides: TGTGCCAGCAGCTTAGGAGGGGGCCCCTACGAGCAGTACTTC.

The chain has TRBV6-1 and TRBJ1-3; 8 bases match TRBD1. J lost 9 bases, V lost 1 base, and 23 bases had no gene match. The CDR3 is 20 residues long. Germline V gene sequence: CDR1 MNHNS, CDR2 SASEGT. The CDR3 is CASSEVRWDRFSGTGGTIYF. The DNA for the CDR3 is TGTGCCAGCAGTGAAGTGAGGTGGGACAGGTTCTCTGGAACCGGGGGCACCATATATTTT.

The rearrangement uses TRBV30 and TRBJ1-1; D gene unclear. Between the trimmed V and J ends, which lost 4 bases and 1 base, there was a span of 13 bases. This CDR3 has 14 amino acids. From germline, CDR1 is GTSNPN and CDR2 SVGIG (reference sequence). This CDR3 is CAWNLEQANTEAFF. In nucleotides, the CDR3 is TGTGCCTGGAATTTGGAGCAGGCGAACACTGAAGCTTTCTTT.

The chain employs TRBV10-3 and TRBJ2-1; no firm D call. CDR3 length: 14 amino acids. V lost 3 bases, J lost 10 bases, and 16 bases lay in between. Germline V gene lookup returns CDR1 ENHRY and CDR2 SYGVKD. CDR3 coding DNA: TGTGCCATCAGTGAACCCGACACCTCTCAAGAGCAGTTCTTC. Translated, it gives CAISEPDTSQEQFF.

The chain recombines TRBV13 with TRBJ2-5; the match to TRBD2 covers 12 bases. The CDR3 is made up of 16 amino acids. The V segment lost 4 bases and the J segment 1 base; nucleotides outside the gene matches: 4. Germline V lookup: CDR1 PRHDT, CDR2 FYEKMQ (reference sequence). In DNA, the CDR3 is TGTGCCAGCAGCTCACTAGCGGGGGGAATCCAAGAGACCCAGTACTTC. It encodes CASSSLAGGIQETQYF.

DNA for the CDR3: TGCAGTGCGGTGGATTACAATGAGCAGTTCTTC. Translation gives CSAVDYNEQFF. The chain couples TRBV20-1 to TRBJ2-1; D not resolved. CDR1 is DFQATT, CDR2 SNEGSKA, per germline (reference sequence). Trimming removed 6 bases from V and 4 bases from J, with 7 bases in between. The CDR3 covers 11 residues.

This chain links TRBV5-1 with TRBJ2-2; 10 positions match TRBD2. Germline V gives CDR1 SGHRS, CDR2 YFSETQ. With 7 bases clipped from V and 5 bases from J, the junction kept 14 bases outside the gene matches. CDR3 length equals 17 residues. CDR3 residues: CASSPPTSGKNTGELFF. CDR3 nucleotide sequence: TGCGCCAGCTCACCCCCCACTAGCGGGAAAAATACCGGGGAGCTGTTTTTT.

This clone was observed a single time. The rearrangement links TRBV4-1 to TRBJ2-3; D is unresolved. Trimming took off 1 base at V and 0 bases at J, with 5 bases between the two ends. CDR3 length: 14 amino acids. Looked up from germline, CDR1 is MGHRA and CDR2 is YSYEKL. The DNA of the CDR3 is TGCGCCAGCAGCCAAGTGGGGAGCACAGATACGCAGTATTTT. It yields the protein CASSQVGSTDTQYF.

The chain uses TRBV7-9 and TRBJ1-1; D unclear. The CDR3 covers 11 residues. With 3 bases removed from V and 5 bases from J, the gap between germline ends came to 4 bases. The germline V gene encodes CDR1 SEHNR and CDR2 FQNEAQ (reference sequence). This chain's CDR3 is CASSFETEAFF. In DNA, the CDR3 is TGTGCCAGCAGCTTTGAAACTGAAGCTTTCTTT.

The gene calls are TRBV5-5 and TRBJ2-7; no clear D gene. CDR3 length: 11 amino acids. V was shortened by 4 bases and J by 7 bases, with 9 bases between the two germline ends. Germline lookup yields CDR1 SGHKS and CDR2 YYEKEE (reference sequence). The CDR3 DNA reads as TGTGCCAGCAGCGGAACTACGGAGCAGTACTTC. Protein product: CASSGTTEQYF.

The CDR3 protein is CASSQGQLIAGGQETQYF. The CDR3 DNA sequence: TGTGCCAGCAGCCAGGGTCAGCTCATAGCGGGGGGACAAGAGACCCAGTACTTC. The chain employs TRBV4-2 and TRBJ2-5, with 10 bases fitting TRBD2. In germline, CDR1 is LGHNA, CDR2 YNFKEQ. CDR3 length equals 18 residues. V lost 3 bases to trimming and J lost 2 bases; unmatched junction nucleotides: 12.

This sequence joins TRBV5-1 and TRBJ1-5; 7 bases agree with TRBD1. There are 11 residues in the CDR3. The V gene's germline CDR1 is SGHRS and CDR2 YFSETQ. Trimming at V came to 8 bases and at J to 6 bases, leaving 2 bases not matched to a gene. CDR3 DNA sequence: TGCGCCAGTCACAGGGGTCAGCCCCAGCATTTT. Translation: CASHRGQPQHF.

This clone was seen a single time. This sequence joins TRBV14 and TRBJ1-4; D not resolved. The CDR3 sequence is 17 residues long. Germline assignment: CDR1 SGHDN and CDR2 FVKESK. Between the trimmed V and J ends, which lost 1 base and 0 bases, there was a span of 12 bases. CDR3 DNA: TGTGCCAGCAGCCAAGGACCCGCCGAAGCAACTAATGAAAAACTGTTTTTT. This gives the protein CASSQGPAEATNEKLFF.

This rearrangement joins TRBV4-1 to TRBJ2-1, with TRBD1 matching 8 bases. Germline assignment: CDR1 MGHRA and CDR2 YSYEKL. This CDR3 comprises 14 residues. The junction had 0 bases not matched to a gene; V was cut back by 0 bases and J by 5 bases. DNA of the CDR3: TGCGCCAGCAGCCAAGAGGACAGGGACAATGAGCAGTTCTTC. This sequence encodes CASSQEDRDNEQFF.